One and the same sample provided the 24 T cell receptor beta chains below, sequenced in a study of molecular identifiers for immune sequencing clone quantification. TCRdb re-derived calls from the PCR reads in MiXCR, one entry per CDR3 protein. The sample yields 460,000 or so distinct CDR3 sequences, about a fifth seen once. Material for sequencing was naive CD8+ T cells from blood, with Jurkat cell RNA spiked in. Subset specified: FACS-sorted CD8+CD4-CCR7+CD45RA+ naive T cells. All receptors derive from a human donor in good health. Some libraries in this study had Jurkat cell RNA spiked in.

Ten or more counts support this clonotype. The chain joins TRBV6-5 to TRBJ1-5; no firm D call. V was shortened by 2 bases and J by 1 base, with 9 bases between the two germline ends. Germline CDR1 and CDR2: MNHEY and SVGAGI. This CDR3 has 15 amino acids. CDR3 coding DNA: TGTGCCAGCAGTTACAGGTTGGGGAGCAATCAGCCCCAGCATTTT. Encoded protein: CASSYRLGSNQPQHF.

This clonotype was counted ten times or more. The rearrangement joins TRBV6-2 or TRBV6-3 to TRBJ1-5; 9 bases agree with TRBD1. The V gene's germline CDR1 is MNHEY and CDR2 SVGEGT. The CDR3 has 15 residues. J was trimmed by 4 bases and V by 5 bases; bases with no gene match: 6. The CDR3 DNA is TGTGCCAGCAGTACGCGGGACAGGGCAAATCAGCCCCAGCATTTT. It yields the protein CASSTRDRANQPQHF.

This clonotype was seen repeatedly, ten times or more. CDR3 DNA: TGTGCCAGCAGCCCCCCGGACAGAAGCACTGAAGCTTTCTTT. Protein: CASSPPDRSTEAFF. The V call is TRBV5-4, the J call TRBJ1-1, with TRBD1 as a possible D gene (6 bases). The germline V gene has CDR1 SGHNT and CDR2 YYREEE (reference sequence). V lost 4 bases, J lost 4 bases, and 14 bases lay in between. The CDR3 totals 14 residues.

This clonotype was found a few times. CDR3 amino acids: CASSSPGQGVHGYTF. The CDR3, as DNA: TGTGCCAGCAGCTCGCCGGGACAGGGTGTACATGGCTACACCTTC. The V and J genes are TRBV7-9 and TRBJ1-2, with TRBD1 matching over 9 bases. The germline V gene has CDR1 SEHNR and CDR2 FQNEAQ (reference sequence). V was clipped by 4 bases and J by 6 bases; unmatched bases: 9. The CDR3 runs 15 residues. Full variable domain (remainder filled in from reference TRBV7-9 and TRBJ1-2): DTGVSQNPRHKITKRGQNVTFRCDPISEHNRLYWYRQTLGQGPEFLTYFQNEAQLEKSRLLSDRFSAERPKGSFSTLEIQRTEQGDSAMYLCASSSPGQGVHGYTFGSGTRLTVV.

At least ten counts were recorded for this clonotype. This CDR3 is CASSLGGRSSYNSPLHF. The DNA of the CDR3 is TGTGCCAGCAGCTTAGGCGGACGAAGCTCCTATAATTCACCCCTCCACTTT. The V and J genes are TRBV7-2 and TRBJ1-6; no definite D call. Trimming shortened V by 1 base and J by 0 bases, and 10 bases separated the two germline ends. Germline CDR1 SGHTA, CDR2 FQGNSA. This CDR3 comprises 17 residues.

Ten or more counts support this clonotype. The rearrangement joins TRBV29-1 to TRBJ2-7, with TRBD2 as a possible D gene (7 bases). This CDR3 region has 14 residues. Trimming shortened V by 7 bases and J by 2 bases, and 18 bases separated the two germline ends. Germline lookup yields CDR1 SQVTM and CDR2 ANQGSEA. The CDR3: CSAGGVADPYEQYF. The CDR3 coding sequence is TGCAGCGCGGGGGGCGTGGCGGATCCCTACGAGCAGTACTTC.

This clonotype was counted many times. The chain recombines TRBV12-3 or TRBV12-4 with TRBJ1-3; the match to TRBD1 covers 11 bases. The CDR3 consists of 14 residues. V lost 6 bases, J lost 8 bases, and 6 bases stayed unmatched. For the CDR3, the DNA is TGTGCCAGCAGCCTCGGACAGGGGGCAGACACCATATATTTT. Translation: CASSLGQGADTIYF.

V gene TRBV12-3 or TRBV12-4 combines with J gene TRBJ2-2; 10 nucleotides line up with TRBD2. The CDR3 runs to 17 residues. V lost 6 bases and J lost 6; bases outside the gene matches: 13. The DNA of the CDR3 is TGTGCCAGCAGCGCTCCAGGGGTAGCGGGGGGAGCCGGGGAGCTGTTTTTT. Translation gives CASSAPGVAGGAGELFF.

This clonotype was seen repeatedly, ten times or more. V and J are TRBV12-3 or TRBV12-4 and TRBJ2-3; the D gene is possibly TRBD2 (6 bases). The CDR3 has 15 residues. V was clipped by 0 bases and J by 2 bases, with 9 bases between them. CDR3 DNA: TGTGCCAGCAGTTTAGCAGCGGGCCTCACAGATACGCAGTATTTT. Its protein is CASSLAAGLTDTQYF.

This clonotype was seen more than once but under ten times. The J gene is TRBJ2-7, the V gene TRBV2, with TRBD2 matching over 13 bases. CDR1 and CDR2 from the germline V gene are SNHLY and FYNNEI. The CDR3 length is 14 residues. Trimming took 10 bases from V and 5 from J; bases not matched to a gene: 8. The CDR3 loop is CANKLAGGPHEQYF. The DNA for the CDR3 is TGTGCCAACAAACTAGCGGGAGGGCCCCACGAGCAGTACTTC.

The J gene is TRBJ2-1, the V gene TRBV9; possibly TRBD1 for D (5 bases). The CDR3 runs 14 residues. The ends were cut back, 4 bases at V and 5 bases at J, with 13 bases in the middle. Germline V gene sequence: CDR1 SGDLS, CDR2 YYNGEE. The CDR3 spells CASSPPGQDNEQFF. The CDR3 DNA reads TGTGCCAGCAGCCCCCCTGGACAAGACAATGAGCAGTTCTTC.

This clonotype was found many times. The chain uses TRBV7-8 and TRBJ1-2; 7 bases agree with TRBD1. After removal of 5 bases from V and 4 bases from J, the junction contained 4 bases not matched to a gene. Germline V gene data show CDR1 as SGHVS and CDR2 as FQNEAQ. The CDR3 totals 13 residues. CDR3 sequence (DNA): TGTGCCAGCAGCGAAGGGACAGCCTATGGCTACACCTTC. Translation: CASSEGTAYGYTF.

The rearrangement links TRBV7-2 to TRBJ2-2; 12 bases fit TRBD2. CDR1 and CDR2 from the germline V gene are SGHTA and FQGNSA. This CDR3 region has 17 residues. The V and J ends lost 5 bases and 1 base, in that order; junction bases with no gene match: 5. The CDR3 nucleotides are TGTGCCAGCAGCCTAGAGGGACTAGCGGGGAACACCGGGGAGCTGTTTTTT. It codes for CASSLEGLAGNTGELFF. Full variable domain (missing parts from reference TRBV7-2 and TRBJ2-2): GAGVSQSPSNKVTEKGKDVELRCDPISGHTALYWYRQSLGQGLEFLIYFQGNSAPDKSGLPSDRFSAERTGGSVSTLTIQRTQQEDSAVYLCASSLEGLAGNTGELFFGEGSRLTVL.

The rearrangement links TRBV27 to TRBJ2-2; no clear D gene. V lost 2 bases to trimming and J lost 0 bases, with 7 bases between them. CDR1 MNHEY and CDR2 SMNVEV come from the germline V gene (reference sequence). The CDR3 is made up of 15 amino acids. The CDR3 sequence is CASSLLGSNTGELFF. CDR3 coding DNA: TGTGCCAGCAGTTTACTGGGGTCGAACACCGGGGAGCTGTTTTTT.

About this clonotype: Its ends do not fully match the called genes, so a read error is possible. The rearrangement joins TRBV30 to TRBJ2-1, with 10 bases aligning to TRBD2. The germline V gene encodes CDR1 GTSNPN and CDR2 SVGIG (reference sequence). This CDR3 is built from 13 residues. The CDR3 spells CTWTSGGSNEQFF. As DNA, the CDR3 is TGTACCTGGACTAGCGGAGGTTCCAATGAGCAGTTCTTC. Full variable domain (rest looked up from reference TRBV30 and TRBJ2-1): SQTIHQWPATLVQPVGSPLSLECTVEGTSNPNLYWYRQAAGRGLQLLFYSVGIGQISSEVPQNLSASRPQDRQFILSSKKLLLSDSGFYLCTWTSGGSNEQFFGPGTRLTVL.

This CDR3 reads CASTHGWSEAFF. The CDR3, as DNA: TGTGCCAGCACCCACGGGTGGTCTGAAGCTTTCTTT. The genes are TRBV12-3 or TRBV12-4 and TRBJ1-1; D uncertain. With 7 bases removed from V and 6 bases from J, the gap between germline ends came to 12 bases. The CDR3 consists of 12 residues.

The chain couples TRBV29-1 to TRBJ2-7, with unresolved D. CDR1 is SQVTM, CDR2 ANQGSEA, per germline. Trimming stripped 4 bases from V and 0 bases from J, with 10 bases between. There are 13 residues in the CDR3. The CDR3 loop reads CSVGTDLSYEQYF. The CDR3 region has the DNA TGCAGCGTTGGGACGGATCTCTCCTACGAGCAGTACTTC.

This clonotype has at least ten counts. V and J are TRBV5-1 and TRBJ1-4, with TRBD1 matching 9 bases. J was trimmed by 4 bases and V by 2 bases; bases with no gene match: 3. The CDR3 loop spans 15 amino acids. Germline CDR1 reads SGHRS; CDR2 reads YFSETQ. CDR3 loop: CASSLRTGVNEKLFF. CDR3 DNA sequence: TGCGCCAGCAGCTTACGGACAGGGGTTAATGAAAAACTGTTTTTT. The complete variable domain, with remaining parts taken from reference TRBV5-1 and TRBJ1-4, reads KAGVTQTPRYLIKTRGQQVTLSCSPISGHRSVSWYQQTPGQGLQFLFEYFSETQRNKGNFPGRFSGRQFSNSRSEMNVSTLELGDSALYLCASSLRTGVNEKLFFGSGTQLSVL.

Turning to this clonotype: One end of the junction does not line up with germline, which may come from a read error. The rearrangement joins TRBV6-5 to TRBJ1-1; D unresolved. The CDR3 extends over 13 amino acids. CDR1 and CDR2 (germline): MNHEY, SVGAGI. This chain's CDR3 is CASSQHLNTGAFF. In DNA, the CDR3 is TGTGCCAGCAGTCAGCACCTGAACACTGGAGCTTTCTTT.

This clonotype occurred many times. This rearrangement joins TRBV27 to TRBJ2-6, with 12 bases that match TRBD2. CDR3 length: 17 residues. Per the germline V gene, CDR1 is MNHEY and CDR2 is SMNVEV (reference sequence). The J segment lost 2 bases and the V segment lost 6 bases, leaving 5 bases of the junction unmatched. CDR3 nucleotide sequence: TGTGCCAGCAGCTTACTAGCGGGAGGAGCTGGGGCCAACGTCCTGACTTTC. Translated: CASSLLAGGAGANVLTF.

For this clonotype: A much larger clone differs from this one at a single base, so this may be a read error. V gene TRBV20-1 combines with J gene TRBJ1-1; the D is unclear. The CDR3 loop spans 11 amino acids. Germline CDR1 is DFQATT and CDR2 is SNEGSKA (reference sequence). Here the CDR3 reads CSARDTGEASF. The CDR3 DNA sequence: TGCAGTGCTAGAGACACGGGTGAAGCTTCCTTT.

The chain couples TRBV3-1 to TRBJ1-1, with 12 bases matching TRBD1. Germline loops: CDR1 LGHDT, CDR2 YNNKEL (reference sequence). Trimming at V came to 1 base and at J to 0 bases, leaving 3 bases not matched to a gene. The CDR3 loop spans 17 amino acids. The CDR3 sequence is CASSQGGQGAMNTEAFF. The CDR3, as DNA: TGTGCCAGCAGCCAAGGGGGACAGGGGGCCATGAACACTGAAGCTTTCTTT.

V usage is TRBV20-1 and J usage is TRBJ2-3; D call uncertain. Germline V gives CDR1 DFQATT, CDR2 SNEGSKA (reference sequence). CDR3 length equals 18 residues. V lost 0 bases to trimming and J lost 0 bases, with 19 bases between them. The CDR3 loop is CSARDRALGGSSTDTQYF. CDR3 nucleotide sequence: TGCAGTGCTAGAGATAGGGCCCTGGGCGGTTCTAGCACAGATACGCAGTATTTT.

CDR3: CASSQDESSYNSPLHF. The CDR3 coding sequence is TGTGCCAGCAGCCAGGATGAGAGCTCCTATAATTCACCCCTCCACTTT. The chain employs TRBV11-2 and TRBJ1-6; unclear D gene. This CDR3 spans 16 amino acids. Trimming removed 5 bases from V and 0 bases from J, with 11 bases in between. Germline assignment: CDR1 SGHAT and CDR2 FQNNGV.